Below, one T cell receptor (beta chain) is given with its context. Germline assignment: CDR1 MNHNS and CDR2 SASEGT. The CDR3 loop spans 13 amino acids. With 7 bases clipped from V and 6 bases from J, the junction kept 6 bases outside the gene matches. These data come from a study of T cell changes during pregnancy in multiple sclerosis. TCRdb's table, derived via immunoSEQ multiplex PCR, lists solely in-frame clones and lacks some. The sample comprises about 42,000 clones, 88% of which are singletons, and 0.9% to 1.5% rests with the top ten. This chain joins TRBV6-1 and TRBJ2-7, with 10 bases that match TRBD2. The TCR sequence derives from a female donor with multiple sclerosis, enrolled in a pregnancy study. The specimen was CD4+ T cells from peripheral blood mononuclear cells, collected in the second trimester of pregnancy. The CDR3 DNA reads TGTGCCAGCACGCTAGCGGGAGATCTCGAGCAGTACTTC. Residues: CASTLAGDLEQYF.